A single sample is the source of the 27 T cell receptor beta chains below, sequenced in a study of OX40 agonist ivuxolimab in advanced cancers. Receptor libraries were prepared by the immunoSEQ multiplex PCR assay. Here the immuneACCESS table is served through TCRdb, limited to in-frame sequences with V and J called. Missing clones are a known gap in these copies; in checked studies unresolved V genes cover under half, and the rest lacks a known reason. Counted in this sample were 100,000 or so clones; approximately 90% of them appeared once. The ten largest make up roughly 0.8% of the sample. Here the sequenced sample was CD4+ or CD8+ T cells sorted from blood, taken in a trial of the OX40 agonist ivuxolimab. These receptors came from an adult with an advanced solid tumor such as melanoma, head and neck, liver or kidney cancer.

This rearrangement joins TRBV7-9 to TRBJ1-1; 12 bases align to TRBD1. The CDR3 is 13 amino acids. From germline, CDR1 is SEHNR and CDR2 FQNEAQ (reference sequence). J lost 8 bases, V lost 5 bases, and 3 bases had no gene match. CDR3 DNA sequence: TGTGCCAGCAGCCCCGGGACAGGGGGCGAAGCTTTCTTT. Residues: CASSPGTGGEAFF.

Only a few counts were recorded for this clone. This rearrangement joins TRBV28 to TRBJ1-5; TRBD1 aligns across 7 bases. CDR1 is MDHEN, CDR2 SYDVKM, per germline. V was pared by 6 bases and J by 12 bases, with 11 bases of the junction left unmatched. The CDR3 is 13 amino acids. The CDR3 here is CASSPMSYRGQHF. The CDR3 coding sequence is TGTGCCAGCAGCCCCATGTCCTACAGGGGCCAGCATTTT.

The chain has TRBV2 and TRBJ2-1; D uncertain. Germline-derived CDR1 and CDR2 are SNHLY and FYNNEI. Trimming took off 0 bases at V and 9 bases at J, with 9 bases between the two ends. The CDR3 spans 13 residues. CDR3 in DNA: TGTGCCAGCAGTGAAGCGTTGGGAAGTGAGCAGTTCTTC. Protein sequence: CASSEALGSEQFF.

The chain couples TRBV29-1 to TRBJ2-1, with 8 bases identical to TRBD2. The germline gives CDR1 SQVTM, CDR2 ANQGSEA. V trimming: 4 bases; J trimming: 7 bases; junction bases outside the gene matches: 6. The CDR3 runs 13 residues. Here the CDR3 reads CSVGGGLGNEQFF. The CDR3 DNA reads as TGCAGCGTTGGGGGGGGACTAGGGAATGAGCAGTTCTTC.

CDR3 bases: TGTGCCAGCAGGAAAGAGGGTGGTAGACAAGAAGGGCATGGCTACACCTTC. It specifies CASRKEGGRQEGHGYTF. The chain carries TRBV2 and TRBJ1-2; D not certain. The CDR3 totals 17 residues. V shed 6 bases and J shed 6 bases, with 26 bases lying between them. CDR1 is SNHLY and CDR2 is FYNNEI in the germline V gene.

The chain recombines TRBV20-1 with TRBJ2-5; TRBD2 aligns across 8 bases. CDR1 is DFQATT, CDR2 SNEGSKA, per germline (reference sequence). This CDR3 contains 11 residues. Germline trimming cut 4 bases from V and 5 bases from J; bases unmatched to any gene: 0. The CDR3: CSATGGETQYF. The CDR3 nucleotides read TGCAGTGCTACGGGGGGGGAGACCCAGTACTTC.

The chain couples TRBV29-1 to TRBJ2-3; the D call may be TRBD1 or TRBD2 (6 bases each). CDR1 is SQVTM and CDR2 is ANQGSEA in the germline V gene. V lost 1 base and J lost 1, with 18 bases in between. The CDR3 is made up of 17 amino acids. Here the CDR3 reads CSVEAGADLPRTDTQYF. The CDR3 DNA is TGCAGCGTTGAAGCGGGGGCAGACCTTCCACGCACAGATACGCAGTATTTT.

The CDR3 sequence: CASILTSQFYNEQFF. The CDR3, as DNA: TGTGCCAGCATCCTTACTAGTCAGTTCTACAATGAGCAGTTCTTC. This chain joins TRBV5-8 and TRBJ2-1; maybe TRBD2 (5 bases). Germline V gene lookup returns CDR1 SGHTS and CDR2 YDEGEE. The CDR3 sequence is 15 residues long. The germline V and J ends were trimmed by 6 bases and 3 bases, with 16 bases remaining between them. Supplemented by reference TRBV5-8 and TRBJ2-1, the full variable domain reads EAGVTQSPTHLIKTRGQQATLRCSPISGHTSVYWYQQALGLGLQFLLWYDEGEERNRGNFPPRFSGRQFPNYSSELNVNALELEDSALYLCASILTSQFYNEQFFGPGTRLTVL.

The V and J genes are TRBV7-3 and TRBJ2-3, with D tentatively TRBD1 or TRBD2 (5 bases each). Germline V gives CDR1 SGHTA, CDR2 FQGTGA. V lost 4 bases and J 1 base, leaving 9 bases between the germline ends. The CDR3 runs 14 residues. The CDR3 sequence is CASSSGTGTDTQYF. As DNA, the CDR3 is TGTGCCAGCAGCTCCGGGACCGGCACAGATACGCAGTATTTT.

This chain uses TRBV18 with TRBJ2-5; possibly TRBD1 for D (6 bases). V shed 3 bases and J shed 0 bases, with 11 bases lying between them. The CDR3 consists of 15 residues. Germline loops: CDR1 KGHSH, CDR2 LQKENI. CDR3 in DNA: TGTGCCAGCTCACCTAATCAGGGGTACCAAGAGACCCAGTACTTC. Translation gives CASSPNQGYQETQYF.

V and J are TRBV19 and TRBJ1-2, with TRBD1 matching 8 bases. Germline values: CDR1 LNHDA, CDR2 SQIVND (reference sequence). V gave up 10 bases and J gave up 7 bases; unmatched junction bases: 14. The CDR3 loop spans 14 amino acids. The CDR3 DNA is TGTGCCACAAAGGTCGACAGGGGAATAAGTGGCTACACCTTC. Its translation is CATKVDRGISGYTF.

V and J are TRBV7-2 and TRBJ2-7; D uncertain. Germline CDR1 reads SGHTA; CDR2 reads FQGNSA. V gave up 5 bases and J gave up 0 bases, with 17 bases separating them. The CDR3 length is 16 residues. CDR3 in DNA: TGTGCCAGCAGCCTCCATACGGTACCACACTCCTACGAGCAGTACTTC. Residues: CASSLHTVPHSYEQYF.

The chain has TRBV18 and TRBJ1-1; TRBD1 might be the D (5 bases). The CDR3 is 11 residues long. The ends were cut back, 5 bases at V and 6 bases at J, with 7 bases in the middle. From germline, CDR1 is KGHSH and CDR2 LQKENI. CDR3 bases: TGTGCCAGCTCAAAACAGGCTGAAGCTTTCTTT. It is translated as CASSKQAEAFF.

This clone was found once. The chain recombines TRBV15 with TRBJ2-3, with D unresolved. The V end was cut by 0 bases, the J end by 0 bases, with 7 bases between. This CDR3 comprises 15 residues. Germline V gene lookup returns CDR1 LNHNV and CDR2 YYDKDF (reference sequence). CDR3 amino acids: CATSRERVSTDTQYF. CDR3 nucleotides: TGTGCCACCAGCAGAGAACGTGTAAGCACAGATACGCAGTATTTT.

This clone occurred many times. The V call is TRBV2, the J call TRBJ1-5, with D unclear. CDR1 is SNHLY and CDR2 is FYNNEI in the germline V gene. This CDR3 has 15 amino acids. V gave up 2 bases and J gave up 0 bases, with 8 bases separating them. In nucleotides, the CDR3 is TGTGCCAGCAGTGAAAGGGCGGCTAGCAATCAGCCCCAGCATTTT. This translates into CASSERAASNQPQHF.

The chain couples TRBV11-2 to TRBJ2-5; 11 bases fit TRBD1. V shed 5 bases, J shed 5 bases, and the junction held 10 bases outside the gene matches. The CDR3 covers 16 residues. Germline CDR1 reads SGHAT; CDR2 reads FQNNGV. The CDR3 here is CASSPSGTGGMETQYF. The CDR3 bases are TGTGCCAGCAGCCCCTCCGGGACAGGGGGAATGGAGACCCAGTACTTC.

The chain combines TRBV2 with TRBJ2-7; D not resolved. The germline V and J ends were trimmed by 0 bases and 0 bases, with 9 bases remaining between them. The CDR3 spans 15 residues. Germline V gene data show CDR1 as SNHLY and CDR2 as FYNNEI. In DNA, the CDR3 is TGTGCCAGCAGTGAAGCGCAGCAGAGCTCCTACGAGCAGTACTTC. Its translation: CASSEAQQSSYEQYF.

This clone was picked up one time. The chain uses TRBV28 and TRBJ2-4, with 9 bases that match TRBD1. The CDR3 has 13 residues. Germline lookup yields CDR1 MDHEN and CDR2 SYDVKM. V shed 8 bases and J 1 base; nucleotides not matched to a gene: 0. In DNA form, the CDR3 reads TGTGCCAGCGGACAGGGGGCCAAAAACATTCAGTACTTC. Translating it yields CASGQGAKNIQYF.

The chain joins TRBV10-3 to TRBJ2-1; possibly TRBD2 for D (5 bases). This CDR3 region has 12 residues. CDR1 is ENHRY, CDR2 SYGVKD, per germline. Deletions cut 7 bases from V and 8 bases from J, with 12 bases between. The CDR3 here is CAIMGSGYEQFF. The CDR3 DNA follows: TGTGCCATCATGGGATCGGGGTATGAGCAGTTCTTC.

The chain employs TRBV7-2 and TRBJ2-3; possible D gene TRBD2, 6 bases. Germline V CDR1 and CDR2: SGHTA, FQGNSA. There are 16 residues in the CDR3. Trimming pared 5 bases from V and 6 bases from J, leaving 21 bases between. The CDR3 protein is CASSRNGGVMGDTQYF. Here the CDR3 DNA reads TGTGCCAGCAGCCGTAACGGAGGGGTCATGGGTGATACGCAGTATTTT.

This clone was detected only once. Different DNA sequences within this sample yield the same CDR3. The J gene is TRBJ2-5, the V gene TRBV20-1, with D hard to call. The CDR3 sequence is 11 residues long. Germline V gives CDR1 DFQATT, CDR2 SNEGSKA (reference sequence). The ends were cut back, 0 bases at V and 4 bases at J, with 3 bases in the middle. CDR3 in amino acids: CSARDLETQYF. The CDR3 coding sequence is TGCAGTGCTAGAGACTTAGAGACCCAGTACTTC.

The chain employs TRBV13 and TRBJ2-1, with 7 bases lining up with TRBD2. Germline assignment: CDR1 PRHDT and CDR2 FYEKMQ (reference sequence). The CDR3 covers 15 residues. The J segment lost 4 bases and the V segment lost 5 bases, leaving 8 bases of the junction unmatched. CDR3: CASSLDGLGYNEQFF. The CDR3 bases are TGTGCCAGCAGCCTCGACGGACTAGGGTACAATGAGCAGTTCTTC.

The chain links TRBV2 to TRBJ1-4; D is ambiguous. The CDR3 loop spans 15 amino acids. Germline V CDR1 and CDR2: SNHLY, FYNNEI. V was trimmed by 4 bases and J by 8 bases, leaving 17 bases between them. Here the CDR3 reads CASSVNRVVREKLFF. As DNA, the CDR3 is TGTGCCAGCAGTGTGAACCGCGTCGTCCGCGAAAAACTGTTTTTT.

The V gene is TRBV27, the J gene TRBJ2-3; TRBD2 aligns across 7 bases. Germline values: CDR1 MNHEY, CDR2 SMNVEV (reference sequence). This CDR3 has 14 amino acids. V gave up 2 bases and J gave up 3 bases; unmatched junction bases: 2. As DNA, the CDR3 is TGTGCCAGCAGTTTAGGACTAGGAACAGATACGCAGTATTTT. Translating it yields CASSLGLGTDTQYF.

The J gene is TRBJ1-2, the V gene TRBV5-1; D is perhaps TRBD1 (6 bases). V lost 6 bases to trimming and J lost 0 bases, with 15 bases between them. Germline CDR1 and CDR2: SGHRS and YFSETQ. This CDR3 has 15 residues. As DNA, the CDR3 is TGCGCCAGCACCGATCCCAGGGGCCCTAACTATGGCTACACCTTC. Amino acid sequence: CASTDPRGPNYGYTF.

The chain joins TRBV29-1 to TRBJ2-3, with 9 bases aligning to TRBD1. Germline trimming cut 6 bases from V and 3 bases from J; bases unmatched to any gene: 7. The CDR3 is made up of 14 amino acids. Germline V gene sequence: CDR1 SQVTM, CDR2 ANQGSEA. The CDR3 reads CSVTSGQGTDTQYF. As DNA, the CDR3 is TGCAGCGTCACGTCCGGACAGGGGACAGATACGCAGTATTTT.

The CDR3 protein is CASSYSEGYGTDTQYF. In DNA, the CDR3 is TGTGCCAGCAGTTACTCGGAGGGTTACGGCACAGATACGCAGTATTTT. V gene TRBV6-5 combines with J gene TRBJ2-3, with a possible D match to TRBD2 (6 bases). The V gene's germline CDR1 is MNHEY and CDR2 SVGAGI. This CDR3 region has 16 residues. Between the trimmed V and J ends, which lost 0 bases and 1 base, there was a span of 11 bases.